This TCR beta chain appears in the sequencing data of a study of metastatic and nonmetastatic thyroid tumors. Study in general: Patients with malignant and benign thyroid disease provided blood and tumor or nodule tissue, whose repertoires were compared. Study-wide results and caveats: Benign nodules were reported to have significantly lower TCR beta diversity than malignant thyroid tumors, in blood and tumor.

This clone was seen many times. Its antigen is undetermined. As originally analysed: The study built a papillary thyroid cancer distant-metastasis classifier from CDR3 differences across clinicopathological groups. Through MiXCR, TCRdb re-clonotyped the PCR reads. For this entry, the V and J calls and clone size follow TCRdb and not the study's own pipeline. The sample contains about 53,000 clones, around 20% of which appear only once. All patients were treatment-naive before thyroid surgery. V lost 0 bases, J lost 6 bases, and 18 bases lay in between. The CDR3 is 16 residues long. Germline values: CDR1 DFQATT, CDR2 SNEGSKA (reference sequence).

The TCR comes from a female donor with papillary thyroid cancer or a benign thyroid nodule (not recorded which). Some clones in this sample may be carry-over from other donors' samples. The chain combines TRBV20-1 with TRBJ1-5; D is ambiguous. The specimen sequenced was blood. CDR3: CSARDLSKGDGQPQHF. The CDR3 DNA reads TGCAGTGCTAGAGATCTTAGTAAGGGAGATGGTCAGCCCCAGCATTTT.